Each of the 2 T cell receptor beta chains below was sequenced from the same sample in a study of T cell responses to AZD1222 COVID-19 vaccine. Sequencing was performed with immunoSEQ multiplex PCR; in TCRdb, only in-frame clones are kept and a portion is missing. The sample contains under 140,000 clones, roughly 90% of which appear only once. The sequencing used peripheral blood, collected on day 0 of AZD1222 vaccination. These receptors were obtained from an adult in good health.

V gene TRBV7-9 combines with J gene TRBJ1-5; no clear D gene. The V end lost 3 bases, the J end lost 6 bases, and 15 bases lay between the germline ends. CDR3 length: 15 residues. Germline-derived CDR1 and CDR2 are SEHNR and FQNEAQ (reference sequence). CDR3 region: CASSFGPPRAQPQHF. As DNA, the CDR3 is TGTGCCAGCAGCTTCGGACCCCCTCGGGCTCAGCCCCAGCATTTT.

The gene calls are TRBV9 and TRBJ2-6; the match to TRBD1 covers 9 bases. CDR1 is SGDLS, CDR2 YYNGEE, per germline. The V segment lost 0 bases and the J segment 2 bases; nucleotides outside the gene matches: 6. There are 18 residues in the CDR3. In DNA form, the CDR3 reads TGTGCCAGCAGCGTAGCCAGGACAGGGGTTGCTGGGGCCAACGTCCTGACTTTC. Protein sequence: CASSVARTGVAGANVLTF.